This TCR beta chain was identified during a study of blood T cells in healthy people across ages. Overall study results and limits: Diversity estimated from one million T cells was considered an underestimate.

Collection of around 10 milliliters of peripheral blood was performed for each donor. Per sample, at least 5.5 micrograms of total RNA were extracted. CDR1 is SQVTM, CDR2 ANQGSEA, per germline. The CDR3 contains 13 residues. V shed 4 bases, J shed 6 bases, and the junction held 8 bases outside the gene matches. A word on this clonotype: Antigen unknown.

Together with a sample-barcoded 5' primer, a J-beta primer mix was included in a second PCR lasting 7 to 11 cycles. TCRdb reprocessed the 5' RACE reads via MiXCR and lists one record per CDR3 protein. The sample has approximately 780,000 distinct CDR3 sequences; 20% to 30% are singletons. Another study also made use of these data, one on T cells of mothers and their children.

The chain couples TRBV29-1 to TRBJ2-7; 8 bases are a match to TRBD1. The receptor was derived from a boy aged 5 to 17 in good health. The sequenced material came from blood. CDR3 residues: CSVGQGLTGEQYF. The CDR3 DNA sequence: TGCAGCGTTGGACAGGGGTTGACTGGCGAGCAGTACTTC.